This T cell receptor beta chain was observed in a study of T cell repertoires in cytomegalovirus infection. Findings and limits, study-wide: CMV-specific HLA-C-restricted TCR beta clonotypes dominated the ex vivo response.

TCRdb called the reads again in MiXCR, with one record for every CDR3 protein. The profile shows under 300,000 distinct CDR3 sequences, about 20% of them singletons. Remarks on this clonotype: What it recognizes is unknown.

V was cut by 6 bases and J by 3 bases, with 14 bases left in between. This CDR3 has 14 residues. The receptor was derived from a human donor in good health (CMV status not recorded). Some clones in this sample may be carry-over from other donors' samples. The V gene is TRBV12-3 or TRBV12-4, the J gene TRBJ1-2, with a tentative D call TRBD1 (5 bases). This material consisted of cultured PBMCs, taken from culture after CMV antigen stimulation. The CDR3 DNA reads TGTGCCAGCAGGGGGCGGGGGGAGTACTATGGCTACACCTTC. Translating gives CASRGRGEYYGYTF.